This entry concerns a single TCR beta chain. This clonotype was detected a few times. The target of this receptor is not known. It has no much larger one-base neighbor in the sample; base qualities were not kept. The source of the sample is a study of T cells in Graves' hyperthyroidism and ophthalmopathy (dated by TCRdb to about 2019). With regard to the full study: Peripheral blood was sampled at the time of initial diagnosis, prior to any treatment. After blood sampling, hyperthyroidism patients were treated with methimazole at a starting dose of 30 mg daily, and ophthalmopathy patients were treated with high-dose intravenous methylprednisolone. Prospective prediction of ophthalmopathy was tested in an independent validation cohort of 18 to 20 hyperthyroidism patients and 17 patients who later progressed to ophthalmopathy. A discovery cohort of roughly 100 patients, about 40 with Graves' ophthalmopathy and approximately 55 with stable Graves' hyperthyroidism, was used to find distinguishing TCR V-J signatures. TCR Vbeta CDR3 sequencing of some 140 peripheral blood samples (approximately 44 ophthalmopathy, 70 to 85 hyperthyroidism and around 17 progressor patients) is reported in the paper. In about 6 Graves' hyperthyroidism patients, the study also compared T-cell repertoires from thyroid tissue with T-cell repertoires from blood. For training and testing, the roughly 100 patients in the discovery cohort were randomly divided in a 7:3 ratio. Broad study findings and their caveats: Sample size was not statistically predetermined, and blinding of investigators to group allocation was not performed. Most expanded thyroid clonotypes (frequency above 0.001) were also detected in blood, suggesting blood repertoires may reflect thyroid immune responses. In validation, progression to ophthalmopathy was predicted by the model with 70% to 71% sensitivity and 72% to 85% specificity, a median of 6.5 months before onset. A 13 V-J signature model separated ophthalmopathy from stable hyperthyroidism, with approximately 86% sensitivity and 81.08% specificity in cross-validation and 80%/75% in testing.

In the ophthalmopathy patients, disease was moderately to severely active, with a Clinical Activity Score of 3 or more, a NOSPECS grade of 4 or more, and a duration of less than 3 months. The study excluded patients with uncontrolled infections, other autoimmune diseases, pregnancy or lactation. Diagnoses were based on clinical symptoms, serum thyroxine and TRAb, thyroid ultrasound and orbital computed tomography. PBMCs were isolated from approximately 10 ml of fresh peripheral blood by Ficoll-Paque density gradient centrifugation. Total RNA was extracted using Trizol reagent, and RNA quality was assessed on an Agilent 2100 Bioanalyzer. TCR beta CDR3 regions were amplified from RNA transcripts. A first-round RT-PCR of the TCR CDR3 used the HTBI primer set with the Qiagen OneStep RT-PCR kit. Libraries were constructed in a second round of multiplex PCR, after which size selection and purification were carried out. Sequencing of the libraries was done on an Illumina HiSeq2000 using paired-end 100 bp reads. The original methods were these. SOAPnuke was used to process the raw data, removing reads that contained adapters or uncalled bases, had a mean Phred below 15, or lacked an exact match to the constant primer or identifier. High-quality paired reads were merged with COPE v1.2.5, and unique nucleotide sequences were defined as clonotypes. Clonotypes were aligned to IMGT TRBV, TRBD and TRBJ reference segments using MiTCR v1.1. The analysis included only V-J combinations with a frequency above 0.0001, which together covered about 99% of the repertoires. A TCS score was defined as the ratio of F50 (clonal expansion) to E x V (chaos), with BLOSUM62-based TCRdist applied between CDR3 peptides within each V-J. Welch's t-statistics and random forest reduced roughly 540 V-J features to 10 to 15, which were used in a naive Bayes classifier (R e1071). TCRdb trimmed public reads at Q25 via fastp, called clones via MiXCR and kept in-frame beta chains. Every distinct CDR3 protein forms one entry, paired with its most common genes and DNA. The V and J calls were not made by the authors but by TCRdb's processing. This sample comprises 600,000 or so distinct CDR3 sequences, approximately 15% of them detected only once. The leading ten clones occupy roughly 7.7% of the sample.

Trimming takes 3 bases from V and 1 base from J, and the germline ends sit 9 bases apart. CDR1 KGHSH and CDR2 LQKENI are derived from the germline V gene. Taken from cysteine to phenylalanine, the CDR3 has 14 residues. Of the read, only the CDR3 DNA is kept; its 42 bases are in frame from base 1. The rearranged chain carries TRBV18 and TRBJ2-5; the D gene cannot be resolved reliably. The receptor was derived from a woman under 30 with Graves' ophthalmopathy. The sample consisted of blood. This receptor carries the CDR3 CASSPRSSQETQYF. The nucleotides read TGTGCCAGCTCACCGCGGTCATCCCAAGAGACCCAGTACTTC.